This T cell receptor (beta chain) was found in a study of OX40 agonist ivuxolimab in advanced cancers. Clones were read by immunoSEQ multiplex PCR, and TCRdb kept only the in-frame ones, dropping some. The data show about 110,000 clones, approximately 89% seen once. V lost 7 bases, J lost 3 bases, and 7 bases lay in between. Looked up from germline, CDR1 is ENHRY and CDR2 is SYGVKD. The CDR3 covers 12 residues. The material sequenced was CD4+ or CD8+ T cells sorted from blood, taken in a trial of the OX40 agonist ivuxolimab. This sequence was found in an adult with an advanced solid tumor such as melanoma, head and neck, liver or kidney cancer. This chain connects TRBV10-3 to TRBJ1-5; the D is unclear. CDR3 sequence: CAIKDSNQPQHF. DNA of the CDR3: TGTGCCATCAAAGATTCCAATCAGCCCCAGCATTTT.